Listed below are T cell receptor beta chains from one sample, sequenced in a study of tumor-infiltrating lymphocytes in oesophageal squamous cell carcinoma. In TCRdb, the PCR reads were re-called with MiXCR into one record per CDR3 protein. Here the sample spans roughly 9,800 distinct CDR3 sequences, 55% to 65% being singletons. Specimen: esophageal tumor tissue. These receptors originate from a female donor with esophageal squamous cell carcinoma. Each CDR3 is given with its conserved first and last residue. Fields, in order: clone size, D gene, V gene, J gene, CDR3 protein, CDR3 DNA. D genes are given only for firm matches. Only part of the rows carry a size: once, few, many, or a class if the clone is expanded.

clone_size: once; d_call: TRBD2; v_call: TRBV7-6; j_call: TRBJ2-7; cdr3_aa: CASSPSGGRLVDEQYF; cdr3_nt: TGTGCCAGCAGCCCCTCCGGCGGGAGGTTGGTGGATGAGCAGTACTTC
clone_size: -; d_call: -; v_call: TRBV6-2/TRBV6-3; j_call: TRBJ2-1; cdr3_aa: CASRSQGGNEQFF; cdr3_nt: TGTGCCAGCAGATCACAGGGCGGGAATGAGCAGTTCTTC
clone_size: few; d_call: TRBD2; v_call: TRBV7-6; j_call: TRBJ2-1; cdr3_aa: CASSLDGSGSNEQFF; cdr3_nt: TGTGCCAGCAGCTTAGATGGTAGCGGGAGTAATGAGCAGTTCTTC
clone_size: -; d_call: -; v_call: TRBV11-2; j_call: TRBJ2-7; cdr3_aa: CASSLSRDSYEQYF; cdr3_nt: TGTGCCAGCAGCTTATCCCGGGACTCCTACGAGCAGTACTTC
clone_size: -; d_call: -; v_call: TRBV7-2; j_call: TRBJ2-1; cdr3_aa: CASSLSRGGASYNEQFF; cdr3_nt: TGTGCCAGCAGCTTATCCAGGGGCGGCGCATCCTACAATGAGCAGTTCTTC
clone_size: -; d_call: -; v_call: TRBV6-6; j_call: TRBJ2-7; cdr3_aa: CASSAEQAYEQYF; cdr3_nt: TGTGCCAGCAGTGCAGAACAAGCCTACGAGCAGTACTTC
clone_size: many; d_call: -; v_call: TRBV4-1; j_call: TRBJ1-2; cdr3_aa: CASSYSTDPYYGYTF; cdr3_nt: TGCGCCAGCAGCTATTCGACGGACCCCTACTATGGCTACACCTTC
clone_size: -; d_call: -; v_call: TRBV7-2; j_call: TRBJ2-1; cdr3_aa: CASSSLNEQFF; cdr3_nt: TGTGCCAGCAGCTCTCTCAATGAGCAGTTCTTC
clone_size: medium-sized; d_call: -; v_call: TRBV5-1; j_call: TRBJ1-1; cdr3_aa: CASRVWTANTEAFF; cdr3_nt: TGCGCCAGCAGGGTCTGGACAGCGAACACTGAAGCTTTCTTT
clone_size: -; d_call: -; v_call: TRBV7-3; j_call: TRBJ1-2; cdr3_aa: CASTPYTNYGYTF; cdr3_nt: TGTGCCAGCACCCCCTATACTAACTATGGCTACACCTTC
clone_size: -; d_call: -; v_call: TRBV5-3; j_call: TRBJ2-7; cdr3_aa: CASSLEGRRVQYF; cdr3_nt: TGTGCCAGCAGCTTGGAAGGCCGGAGGGTGCAGTACTTC
clone_size: few; d_call: TRBD2; v_call: TRBV7-8; j_call: TRBJ2-3; cdr3_aa: CASSLLTSRHDTQYF; cdr3_nt: TGTGCCAGCAGCTTACTGACTAGCCGGCACGATACGCAGTATTTT
clone_size: once; d_call: TRBD2; v_call: TRBV11-2; j_call: TRBJ2-5; cdr3_aa: CASSLRLAGYQETQYF; cdr3_nt: TGTGCCAGCAGCTTAAGACTAGCGGGGTACCAAGAGACCCAGTACTTC
clone_size: -; d_call: -; v_call: TRBV24-1; j_call: TRBJ2-1; cdr3_aa: CATGKGANEQFF; cdr3_nt: TGTGCCACCGGGAAGGGTGCCAATGAGCAGTTCTTC
clone_size: -; d_call: -; v_call: TRBV14; j_call: TRBJ2-7; cdr3_aa: CASSQDPLSSYNEQYF; cdr3_nt: TGTGCCAGCAGCCAAGATCCCCTTAGCTCCTACAATGAGCAGTACTTC
clone_size: -; d_call: -; v_call: TRBV7-9; j_call: TRBJ2-1; cdr3_aa: CASSFSGRSYNEQFF; cdr3_nt: TGTGCCAGCAGCTTTAGCGGCCGCTCCTACAATGAGCAGTTCTTC
clone_size: -; d_call: -; v_call: TRBV6-1; j_call: TRBJ2-2; cdr3_aa: CATLGEGRGAGELFF; cdr3_nt: TGTGCCACCCTTGGTGAGGGGCGAGGCGCCGGGGAGCTGTTTTTT
clone_size: -; d_call: -; v_call: TRBV6-2/TRBV6-3; j_call: TRBJ2-3; cdr3_aa: CASRYDPSSYNEQFF; cdr3_nt: TGTGCCAGCAGGTACGACCCGAGCTCCTACAATGAGCAGTTCTTT
clone_size: -; d_call: TRBD1; v_call: TRBV7-6; j_call: TRBJ2-5; cdr3_aa: CVTGVQETQYF; cdr3_nt: TGTGTCACAGGGGTTCAAGAGACCCAGTACTTC
clone_size: -; d_call: -; v_call: TRBV7-2; j_call: TRBJ2-5; cdr3_aa: CASSLASRKETQYF; cdr3_nt: TGTGCCAGCAGCTTAGCATCTAGGAAAGAGACCCAGTACTTC
clone_size: -; d_call: -; v_call: TRBV7-2; j_call: TRBJ2-5; cdr3_aa: CASSPGTTQYF; cdr3_nt: TGTGCCAGCAGCCCGGGGACTACCCAGTACTTC
clone_size: -; d_call: -; v_call: TRBV6-2/TRBV6-3; j_call: TRBJ2-3; cdr3_aa: CASCRVQADTQYF; cdr3_nt: TGTGCCAGCTGCCGGGTTCAGGCAGATACGCAGTATTTT
clone_size: few; d_call: -; v_call: TRBV7-9; j_call: TRBJ2-3; cdr3_aa: CASSLGTRGRADTQYF; cdr3_nt: TGTGCCAGCAGCTTAGGGACACGGGGTCGGGCAGATACGCAGTATTTT
clone_size: -; d_call: -; v_call: TRBV11-2; j_call: TRBJ2-7; cdr3_aa: CASSLGANRNNEQYF; cdr3_nt: TGTGCCAGCAGCTTAGGGGCCAACAGGAACAATGAGCAGTACTTC
clone_size: -; d_call: TRBD1; v_call: TRBV7-3; j_call: TRBJ1-1; cdr3_aa: CASSSTGQGNTEAFF; cdr3_nt: TGTGCCAGCAGCTCCACCGGACAGGGGAACACTGAAGCTTTCTTT
clone_size: once; d_call: -; v_call: TRBV4-1; j_call: TRBJ1-4; cdr3_aa: CASSPRGEKLFF; cdr3_nt: TGTGCCAGCAGCCCACGTGGAGAAAAACTGTTTTTT
clone_size: -; d_call: TRBD2; v_call: TRBV10-3; j_call: TRBJ2-5; cdr3_aa: CAIGSGIPETQYF; cdr3_nt: TGTGCCATCGGAAGCGGGATCCCAGAGACCCAGTACTTC
clone_size: -; d_call: -; v_call: TRBV6-1; j_call: TRBJ1-1; cdr3_aa: CASRASTGNTEAFF; cdr3_nt: TGTGCCAGCAGGGCCTCGACTGGGAACACTGAAGCTTTCTTT
clone_size: -; d_call: TRBD1; v_call: TRBV6-1; j_call: TRBJ2-6; cdr3_aa: CASSTFTGGWANVLTF; cdr3_nt: TGTGCCAGCAGCACATTTACAGGGGGTTGGGCCAACGTCCTGACTTTC
clone_size: few; d_call: -; v_call: TRBV7-2; j_call: TRBJ2-7; cdr3_aa: CASSLGPRAYEQYF; cdr3_nt: TGTGCCAGCAGCTTAGGGCCGCGGGCCTACGAGCAGTACTTC
clone_size: -; d_call: -; v_call: TRBV11-1; j_call: TRBJ2-1; cdr3_aa: CALDPLWSSYNEQFF; cdr3_nt: TGTGCCCTTGACCCGCTTTGGAGCTCCTACAATGAGCAGTTCTTC
clone_size: -; d_call: -; v_call: TRBV7-2; j_call: TRBJ2-1; cdr3_aa: CASSLVAPRGYEQFF; cdr3_nt: TGTGCCAGCAGCTTAGTAGCGCCGAGGGGGTACGAGCAGTTCTTC
clone_size: -; d_call: TRBD1; v_call: TRBV6-6; j_call: TRBJ1-2; cdr3_aa: CASSYLGQGNYGYTF; cdr3_nt: TGTGCCAGCAGTTACCTGGGACAGGGCAACTATGGCTACACCTTC
clone_size: -; d_call: TRBD2; v_call: TRBV6-6; j_call: TRBJ2-1; cdr3_aa: CASSITSGRGSEQFF; cdr3_nt: TGTGCCAGCAGTATTACTAGCGGGAGGGGTAGTGAGCAGTTCTTC
clone_size: -; d_call: -; v_call: TRBV12-3/TRBV12-4; j_call: TRBJ2-1; cdr3_aa: CASSLGGNYNEQFF; cdr3_nt: TGTGCCAGCAGTTTGGGCGGGAACTACAATGAGCAGTTCTTC
clone_size: -; d_call: -; v_call: TRBV7-2; j_call: TRBJ2-5; cdr3_aa: CASSLVRGGGETQYF; cdr3_nt: TGTGCCAGCAGCTTGGTCAGAGGGGGAGGGGAGACCCAGTACTTC
clone_size: -; d_call: -; v_call: TRBV7-9; j_call: TRBJ2-1; cdr3_aa: CASRTTGSSYNEQFF; cdr3_nt: TGTGCCAGCAGGACCACAGGGAGCTCCTACAATGAGCAGTTCTTC
clone_size: -; d_call: TRBD2; v_call: TRBV7-3; j_call: TRBJ2-1; cdr3_aa: CASSLTFTSVNNEQFF; cdr3_nt: TGTGCCAGCAGCTTAACGTTTACTAGCGTTAACAATGAGCAGTTCTTC
clone_size: -; d_call: TRBD2; v_call: TRBV7-2; j_call: TRBJ2-5; cdr3_aa: CASRVGLALKETQYF; cdr3_nt: TGTGCCAGCAGGGTTGGACTAGCCCTAAAAGAGACCCAGTACTTC
clone_size: -; d_call: -; v_call: TRBV7-2; j_call: TRBJ2-7; cdr3_aa: CASSLNTDYYNEQYF; cdr3_nt: TGTGCCAGCAGCCTAAATACAGATTACTACAATGAGCAGTACTTC
clone_size: -; d_call: TRBD1; v_call: TRBV27; j_call: TRBJ1-1; cdr3_aa: CASSLRWQGATEAFF; cdr3_nt: TGTGCCAGCAGTTTAAGGTGGCAGGGGGCCACTGAAGCTTTCTTT
clone_size: few; d_call: TRBD2; v_call: TRBV7-3; j_call: TRBJ2-2; cdr3_aa: CASSSTSGSTGELFF; cdr3_nt: TGTGCCAGCAGCTCTACTAGCGGGAGCACCGGGGAGCTGTTTTTT
clone_size: few; d_call: TRBD1; v_call: TRBV4-2; j_call: TRBJ1-5; cdr3_aa: CASSQDTGGNQPQHF; cdr3_nt: TGTGCCAGCAGCCAAGATACAGGGGGAAACCAGCCCCAGCATTTT
clone_size: -; d_call: -; v_call: TRBV7-9; j_call: TRBJ2-5; cdr3_aa: CASSFRQQETQYF; cdr3_nt: TGTGCCAGCAGCTTTCGGCAGCAAGAGACCCAGTACTTC
clone_size: medium-sized; d_call: -; v_call: TRBV24-1; j_call: TRBJ1-5; cdr3_aa: CATSDRASNQPQHF; cdr3_nt: TGTGCCACCAGTGACAGGGCTAGCAATCAGCCCCAGCATTTT
clone_size: -; d_call: TRBD1; v_call: TRBV18; j_call: TRBJ1-1; cdr3_aa: CASSTGSGTEAFF; cdr3_nt: TGTGCCAGCTCGACAGGGAGTGGCACTGAAGCTTTCTTT